These T cell receptor beta chains were read from a single sample in a study of graft-versus-host responses after intestinal transplantation. These receptors' antigens are unknown. The method was immunoSEQ multiplex PCR; TCRdb's version includes in-frame clones alone and lacks a portion of them. Of fewer than 95,000 clones listed, 85% to 95% were seen once; the top ten hold roughly 0.39%. The material sequenced was unstimulated CD8+ T cells sorted from spleen or lymph node cells, taken before transplant. These receptors all come from a human donor who was the organ donor for an intestinal transplant. Each CDR3 is given without its conserved first and last residue. A D gene is named only where the DNA matches it firmly. Not every row has a clone size; where given, it reads once, few, many or a size class.

TRBJ1-2 10 . TRBV5-4 . ASTQGVYGYT
TRBJ2-5 9 TRBD2 TRBV20-1 . SAAASGGDH
TRBJ2-3 14 . TRBV27 . ASSQLLGGVTDTQY
TRBJ2-7 14 TRBD2 TRBV4-2 . ASSHFTGTSGGVPL
TRBJ2-7 11 . TRBV6-5 . ASSYSNNGEQY
TRBJ1-2 11 . TRBV5-4 . ASSFGGGPGYT
TRBJ1-4 13 TRBD1 TRBV7-2 . ASSLATGTDEKLF
TRBJ2-7 16 . TRBV4-2 . ASSQEFGTTGWGYEQY
TRBJ1-3 12 . TRBV15 . ATMGGSSGNTIY
TRBJ2-3 12 TRBD2 TRBV5-6 once ASSLLAGTDTQY
TRBJ2-1 14 TRBD1 TRBV27 . ASSFMDRGPYNEQF
TRBJ1-3 13 TRBD1 TRBV28 . ASTHPGTGADTIY
TRBJ2-3 13 TRBD2 TRBV5-8 . ASSPDAGGPDTQY
TRBJ2-1 14 TRBD2 TRBV7-9 . ASSMKTSGAYNEQF
TRBJ2-7 11 TRBD2 TRBV27 . ASSLAGAYEQY
TRBJ2-2 12 . TRBV7-2 . ASSLGANTGELF
TRBJ1-6 12 . TRBV4-2 . ASSQRRDNSPLH
TRBJ2-7 12 TRBD1 TRBV19 . ASRPGQGPYEQY
TRBJ1-1 14 . TRBV7-3 . ASSLKSLTPNTEAF
TRBJ1-4 13 . TRBV7-2 . ASSHRDATNEKLF
TRBJ2-2 18 . TRBV28 . ASSFPTTPDRDMNTGELF
TRBJ1-2 15 . TRBV21-1 . ASSIELTGLGESGYT
TRBJ2-7 14 TRBD1 TRBV7-8 . ASSRPNNTGGYEQY
. 13 . TRBV6-1 once ASSEVGLSSYEQY
TRBJ1-1 11 . TRBV19 . ASSPRQNTEAF
TRBJ2-1 13 TRBD1 TRBV9 . ASSAGGASYNEQF